The T cell receptor beta chain described here comes from a study of blood T cell repertoires in COVID-19. Study in general: Material from acute and convalescent COVID-19 was sourced from the United States, Italy and Spain. The analysed material was cDNA or gDNA that came from T cells, B-cell-depleted T cells, or PBMCs.

The CDR3 spans 16 residues. Losses at the gene ends were 3 bases for V and 0 bases for J; bases not matched to a gene: 6. Germline loops: CDR1 GTSNPN, CDR2 SVGIG (reference sequence). In the authors' methods: Cell counts per sample came from amplifying reference gene primers. Profiling relied on immunoSEQ multiplex PCR, and the TCRdb table lists in-frame clones only, not all of them. D and trimming come from the DNA, and the V and J calls and clone size come from that table. The table shows approximately 140,000 clones, with roughly 83% occurring only once. This receptor was taken from a man aged 55-75 years with acute or convalescent COVID-19. Sequencing was done on a sample of peripheral blood. This rearrangement joins TRBV30 to TRBJ2-3, with TRBD2 matching over 10 bases. Here the CDR3 reads CAWRVGLAVSTDTQYF. The CDR3, as DNA: TGTGCCTGGAGGGTAGGACTAGCGGTTAGCACAGATACGCAGTATTTT.